What follows describes a single TCR beta chain. J was trimmed by 4 bases and V by 5 bases; bases with no gene match: 7. Germline V gene sequence: CDR1 SEHNR, CDR2 FQNEAQ (reference sequence). The CDR3 loop spans 15 amino acids. The data belong to a study of blood T cell repertoires in COVID-19. Looking at the study overall: COVID-19 samples from acute and convalescent phases originated in the United States, Italy and Spain. PBMCs, B-cell-depleted T cells, or T cells were the source of the cDNA or gDNA that made up the material.

Under the authors' procedure: Cell counts per sample came from amplifying reference gene primers. Sequencing used immunoSEQ multiplex PCR; TCRdb keeps in-frame clones, though not all of them. That table supplies the V and J calls and clone size; D and trimming were determined from the DNA. The data show 50,000 to 60,000 clones, 90% seen once. The sequenced material came from peripheral blood. This chain links TRBV7-9 with TRBJ2-7, with 11 bases matching TRBD2. This receptor was obtained from a middle-aged man with acute or convalescent COVID-19. In DNA form, the CDR3 reads TGTGCCAGCAGCCTATCCGGGACTAGCGGTTACGAGCAGTACTTC. Its translation: CASSLSGTSGYEQYF.